The next 15 T cell receptor beta chains were all read from a single sample in a study of cytomegalovirus exposure and HLA in healthy donors. The PCR used 60 Vbeta and 13 Jbeta primers. TCRdb's copy holds only in-frame clones and misses some; the assay was immunoSEQ multiplex PCR. The data show 55,000 to 85,000 clones, 78% seen once. The sequenced sample was PBMCs. Source of these receptors: a man between 18 and 29 years old in good health and CMV-seropositive.

This clone has more than one count but fewer than ten. The chain links TRBV6-1 to TRBJ2-1; possibly TRBD1 for D (7 bases). The V end lost 11 bases, the J end lost 2 bases, and 19 bases lay between the germline ends. Germline CDR1 is MNHNS and CDR2 is SASEGT. The CDR3 loop spans 15 amino acids. CDR3 in amino acids: CALRDSGFAYNEQFF. The DNA for the CDR3 is TGTGCCTTAAGGGACAGCGGGTTTGCCTACAATGAGCAGTTCTTC.

The chain joins TRBV30 to TRBJ2-1; possible D gene TRBD1, 7 bases. V was trimmed by 4 bases and J by 3 bases, leaving 22 bases between them. CDR1 and CDR2 from the germline V gene are GTSNPN and SVGIG (reference sequence). This CDR3 contains 17 residues. Here the CDR3 reads CAWIWSSDRVRYNEQFF. In nucleotides, the CDR3 is TGTGCCTGGATTTGGTCTAGCGACAGGGTCCGCTACAATGAGCAGTTCTTC.

The V and J genes are TRBV30 and TRBJ1-1; the D is unclear. Per germline, CDR1 GTSNPN and CDR2 SVGIG (reference sequence). There are 13 residues in the CDR3. V dropped 1 base and J dropped 1 base, with 7 bases sitting between them. DNA for the CDR3: TGTGCCTGGAGTGGCGGAGGGAACACTGAAGCTTTCTTT. Translating it yields CAWSGGGNTEAFF. Combining the CDR3 with reference TRBV30 and TRBJ1-1 gives the whole variable domain SQTIHQWPATLVQPVGSPLSLECTVEGTSNPNLYWYRQAAGRGLQLLFYSVGIGQISSEVPQNLSASRPQDRQFILSSKKLLLSDSGFYLCAWSGGGNTEAFFGQGTRLTVV.

The rearrangement links TRBV4-1 to TRBJ2-1, with TRBD2 identical over 7 bases. The ends lost 0 bases at V and 4 bases at J; junction bases unmatched: 6. The CDR3 contains 16 residues. CDR1 is MGHRA, CDR2 YSYEKL, per germline. The CDR3, as DNA: TGCGCCAGCAGCCAAGATGAAACAGCGGGATACAATGAGCAGTTCTTC. This encodes CASSQDETAGYNEQFF.

The rearrangement links TRBV9 to TRBJ1-1, with 8 bases aligning to TRBD1. The CDR3 sequence is 13 residues long. V trimming: 4 bases; J trimming: 7 bases; junction bases outside the gene matches: 6. The germline gives CDR1 SGDLS, CDR2 YYNGEE. The DNA of the CDR3 is TGTGCCAGCAGCCCCCGACAGGGGCGTGAAGCTTTCTTT. Translating gives CASSPRQGREAFF.

The CDR3 DNA reads as TGTGCCAGCAGCGCGAAAAACGGAGCTAATGAAAAACTGTTTTTT. It specifies CASSAKNGANEKLFF. The chain is built from TRBV5-4 and TRBJ1-4; no firm D call. There are 15 residues in the CDR3. Deletions cut 4 bases from V and 3 bases from J, with 13 bases between. Germline V CDR1 and CDR2: SGHNT, YYREEE (reference sequence). The full variable domain, in which reference TRBV5-4 and TRBJ1-4 provide the parts outside the CDR3, is ETGVTQSPTHLIKTRGQQVTLRCSSQSGHNTVSWYQQALGQGPQFIFQYYREEENGRGNFPPRFSGLQFPNYSSELNVNALELDDSALYLCASSAKNGANEKLFFGSGTQLSVL.

The rearrangement uses TRBV10-2 and TRBJ2-7, with TRBD1 as a possible D gene (6 bases). Between the trimmed V and J ends, which lost 4 bases and 6 bases, there was a span of 13 bases. The length of the CDR3 is 13 residues. Germline CDR1 is WSHSY and CDR2 is SAAADI. The CDR3 DNA sequence: TGCGCCAGCAGTGCACAGGGAAGGATCGAGCAGTACTTC. Its protein product is CASSAQGRIEQYF.

J is TRBJ1-5 and V is TRBV4-2; TRBD1 matches at 7 bases. The CDR3 runs to 16 residues. The trim removed 1 base at V and 5 bases at J, leaving 8 bases unmatched. Germline values: CDR1 LGHNA, CDR2 YNFKEQ. For the CDR3, the DNA is TGTGCCAGCAGCCAAGTTGACAGGGATGGGGATCAGCCCCAGCATTTT. It yields the protein CASSQVDRDGDQPQHF.

The chain is built from TRBV2 and TRBJ2-1; the match to TRBD2 covers 11 bases. The junction had 14 bases not matched to a gene; V was cut back by 4 bases and J by 12 bases. The CDR3 has 16 amino acids. Germline V lookup: CDR1 SNHLY, CDR2 FYNNEI. CDR3 DNA: TGTGCCAGCAGTGGGACTAGCGGGCGATTCCATGATGGGCAGTTCTTC. It specifies CASSGTSGRFHDGQFF.

This chain links TRBV27 with TRBJ1-1; a possible D gene is TRBD1 (6 bases). Germline V gene data show CDR1 as MNHEY and CDR2 as SMNVEV (reference sequence). Trimming pared 3 bases from V and 4 bases from J, leaving 15 bases between. This CDR3 is built from 15 residues. Here the CDR3 reads CASSFGLQGTTEAFF. DNA of the CDR3: TGTGCCAGCAGTTTTGGTCTTCAGGGGACCACTGAAGCTTTCTTT.

This clone was detected only once. The CDR3 DNA reads TGTGCCAGCAGCCGGGACAGGGGCTACGAGCAGTACTTC. Protein product: CASSRDRGYEQYF. The chain combines TRBV11-2 with TRBJ2-7, with 10 bases matching TRBD1. The V gene end was trimmed by 5 bases and the J gene end by 3 bases; junction bases not matched to a gene: 1. From germline, CDR1 is SGHAT and CDR2 FQNNGV. The CDR3 covers 13 residues.

This chain links TRBV29-1 with TRBJ1-2; 7 positions agree with TRBD1. Looked up from germline, CDR1 is SQVTM and CDR2 is ANQGSEA. The trim removed 4 bases at V and 4 bases at J, leaving 3 bases unmatched. This CDR3 comprises 12 residues. The CDR3 bases are TGCAGCGTTGTCGGGACAGTCTATGGCTACACCTTC. Amino acids: CSVVGTVYGYTF.

The chain couples TRBV30 to TRBJ1-5; D gene uncertain. The CDR3 has 12 residues. V lost 4 bases and J lost 3, with 7 bases in between. Germline V gives CDR1 GTSNPN, CDR2 SVGIG (reference sequence). Here the CDR3 reads CAWNRDNQPQHF. CDR3 DNA: TGTGCCTGGAACAGAGACAATCAGCCCCAGCATTTT.

The sample holds a few counts of this clone. V is TRBV6-1 and J is TRBJ1-1, with a tentative D call TRBD1 (5 bases). CDR3 length: 15 residues. Trimming cost V 6 bases and J 1 base, with 15 bases left between them. CDR1 and CDR2 (germline): MNHNS, SASEGT. CDR3 in amino acids: CASSPGPERNTEAFF. CDR3 nucleotides: TGTGCCAGCAGCCCAGGGCCGGAGAGGAACACTGAAGCTTTCTTT.

V usage is TRBV6-5 and J usage is TRBJ2-7; 8 bases align to TRBD2. The V gene's germline CDR1 is MNHEY and CDR2 SVGAGI. The ends lost 9 bases at V and 4 bases at J; junction bases unmatched: 11. CDR3 size: 14 residues. CDR3 region: CARGRGGRPYEQYF. The CDR3 nucleotides read TGTGCCAGAGGCCGGGGCGGGAGGCCTTACGAGCAGTACTTC.